These 16 T cell receptor beta chains came from one sample sequenced in a study of blood T cell repertoires in COVID-19 (dated by TCRdb to 2020 to 2021). To prepare the library, the immunoSEQ multiplex PCR assay was applied. As stored in TCRdb, this immuneACCESS dataset retains in-frame rearrangements with V and J assigned. A fraction of the clones does not appear; measured against another copy, unresolved V genes explain less than half of the discrepancy, and the remainder lacks a known reason. The sample table lists roughly 20,000 clones, almost 90% of them with a count of one. The ten biggest clones cover roughly 10% of the sample. Material for sequencing was peripheral blood. The source is a human donor in a cohort sampled during active COVID-19.

By frequency in the sample, this clone is medium-sized (0.01 to 0.1%). V usage is TRBV5-8 and J usage is TRBJ2-5; no definite D call. The CDR3 extends over 15 amino acids. V was trimmed by 0 bases and J by 2 bases, leaving 11 bases between them. Germline V gene sequence: CDR1 SGHTS, CDR2 YDEGEE. The DNA for the CDR3 is TGTGCCAGCAGCTTGGCGATAGAAGCACAAGAGACCCAGTACTTC. Translated: CASSLAIEAQETQYF.

V is TRBV3-1 (or the pseudogene TRBV3-2) and J is TRBJ1-2; 7 nucleotides agree with TRBD1. The CDR3 spans 15 residues. With 1 base clipped from V and 1 base from J, the junction kept 3 bases outside the gene matches. Germline values: CDR1 LGHDT, CDR2 YNNKEL (reference sequence). The CDR3 coding sequence is TGTGCCAGCAGCCAAGTTCACAGGGGTAACTATGGCTACACCTTC. Its protein is CASSQVHRGNYGYTF.

The CDR3 sequence is CASSRSTADRGNYGYTF. The CDR3 coding sequence is TGCGCCAGCAGCCGATCGACTGCGGACAGGGGAAACTATGGCTACACCTTC. The chain has TRBV4-1 and TRBJ1-2; 9 positions match TRBD1. Germline CDR1 MGHRA, CDR2 YSYEKL. J gave up 2 bases and V 4 bases, and 11 bases lay outside the gene matches. This CDR3 is built from 17 residues.

V usage is TRBV5-4 and J usage is TRBJ1-1; TRBD1 aligns across 7 bases. Per germline, CDR1 SGHNT and CDR2 YYREEE (reference sequence). Trimming at V came to 4 bases and at J to 0 bases, leaving 9 bases not matched to a gene. The CDR3 contains 16 residues. The DNA for the CDR3 is TGTGCCAGCAGCGTTGTCACAGGGGAAATGAACACTGAAGCTTTCTTT. Translation gives CASSVVTGEMNTEAFF.

In DNA, the CDR3 is TGTGCCAGTAGTTTGACAGGGATACAATATGGCTACACCTTC. This sequence encodes CASSLTGIQYGYTF. The V gene is TRBV19, the J gene TRBJ1-2; 7 bases are shared with TRBD1. Trimming took 5 bases from V and 5 from J; bases not matched to a gene: 8. From germline, CDR1 is LNHDA and CDR2 SQIVND (reference sequence). This CDR3 has 14 amino acids.

The chain has TRBV10-3 and TRBJ2-3; TRBD2 matches at 11 bases. J gave up 5 bases and V 10 bases, and 5 bases lay outside the gene matches. This CDR3 is built from 13 residues. In germline, CDR1 is ENHRY, CDR2 SYGVKD. This chain's CDR3 is CATYSGGEDTQYF. The CDR3 nucleotides are TGTGCCACCTATAGCGGGGGGGAAGATACGCAGTATTTT.

The chain carries TRBV13 and TRBJ2-1, with TRBD2 matching over 11 bases. The CDR3 consists of 15 residues. The trim removed 5 bases at V and 6 bases at J, leaving 6 bases unmatched. The germline V gene encodes CDR1 PRHDT and CDR2 FYEKMQ (reference sequence). CDR3 sequence (DNA): TGTGCCAGCAGCGCGAAACTAGCGGGGGTCAATGAGCAGTTCTTC. Amino acids: CASSAKLAGVNEQFF.

This rearrangement joins TRBV2 to TRBJ2-3, with 8 bases fitting TRBD2. The V gene end was trimmed by 4 bases and the J gene end by 6 bases; junction bases not matched to a gene: 6. Germline-derived CDR1 and CDR2 are SNHLY and FYNNEI. The CDR3 runs to 14 residues. CDR3 residues: CASSGLASIDTQYF. CDR3 DNA: TGTGCCAGCAGTGGACTAGCGTCGATTGATACGCAGTATTTT.

This chain links TRBV4-2 with TRBJ1-5; 10 positions match TRBD1. Germline CDR1 LGHNA, CDR2 YNFKEQ. The CDR3 has 15 amino acids. V shed 0 bases, J shed 7 bases, and the junction held 3 bases outside the gene matches. CDR3 bases: TGTGCCAGCAGCCAAGAGGGGACAGGGGAACAGCCCCAGCATTTT. Protein product: CASSQEGTGEQPQHF.

This clone is a singleton in its sample. The DNA for the CDR3 is TGTGCCAGCAGCTCCGGACAGGGTTGGATGAACACTGAAGCTTTCTTT. Translated, it gives CASSSGQGWMNTEAFF. V and J are TRBV5-6 and TRBJ1-1; 8 positions match TRBD1. The CDR3 extends over 16 amino acids. The ends lost 3 bases at V and 0 bases at J; junction bases unmatched: 7. Germline CDR1 and CDR2: SGHDT and YYEEEE.

J is TRBJ1-4 and V is TRBV6-5, with unresolved D. Germline V gene lookup returns CDR1 MNHEY and CDR2 SVGAGI. The CDR3 loop spans 14 amino acids. V lost 1 base and J 8 bases, leaving 11 bases between the germline ends. The CDR3 nucleotides read TGTGCCAGCAGTTACTACGGTAGAGGGGAAAAACTGTTTTTT. Amino acid sequence: CASSYYGRGEKLFF.

The gene calls are TRBV12-5 and TRBJ1-2; D gene ambiguous. Trimming took 4 bases from V and 8 from J, leaving 14 bases between them. This CDR3 has 13 amino acids. Germline values: CDR1 LGHNT, CDR2 FRNRAP. The CDR3 nucleotides read TGTGCTAGTGGTTCCGGACCAAGGAGGGGCTACACCTTC. Translated, it gives CASGSGPRRGYTF.

In nucleotides, the CDR3 is TGTGCCAGTAGCTCACAGGGAGCGCTAGTGGCTTTCTTT. It translates to CASSSQGALVAFF. The rearrangement links TRBV19 to TRBJ1-1; the D gene is possibly TRBD1 (6 bases). CDR1 and CDR2 (germline): LNHDA, SQIVND (reference sequence). The CDR3 totals 13 residues. V was trimmed by 6 bases and J by 11 bases, leaving 19 bases between them. Using reference TRBV19 and TRBJ1-1 for the parts outside the CDR3, the full variable domain is DGGITQSPKYLFRKEGQNVTLSCEQNLNHDAMYWYRQDPGQGLRLIYYSQIVNDFQKGDIAEGYSVSREKKESFPLTVTSAQKNPTAFYLCASSSQGALVAFFGQGTRLTVV.

The genes are TRBV4-1 and TRBJ2-1; 10 bases are a match to TRBD2. The germline V gene has CDR1 MGHRA and CDR2 YSYEKL. The CDR3 totals 15 residues. J gave up 7 bases and V 2 bases, and 5 bases lay outside the gene matches. CDR3 sequence: CASSQMGLAMNEQFF. The CDR3 DNA sequence: TGCGCCAGCAGCCAAATGGGACTAGCGATGAATGAGCAGTTCTTC.

This rearrangement joins TRBV3-1 (or the pseudogene TRBV3-2) to TRBJ1-4, with D unclear. V was trimmed by 0 bases and J by 8 bases, leaving 13 bases between them. CDR3 size: 15 residues. The germline V gene has CDR1 LGHDT and CDR2 YNNKEL (reference sequence). CDR3 coding DNA: TGTGCCAGCAGCCAAGAATCGGGAGCCAAAGAAAAACTGTTTTTT. It is translated as CASSQESGAKEKLFF.

The rearrangement uses TRBV3-1 (or the pseudogene TRBV3-2) and TRBJ1-1; maybe TRBD1 (6 bases). V lost 5 bases, J lost 0 bases, and 25 bases lay in between. The CDR3 loop spans 19 amino acids. Looked up from germline, CDR1 is LGHDT and CDR2 is YNNKEL (reference sequence). The CDR3 is CASSRRGLGAPTMNTEAFF. CDR3 coding DNA: TGTGCCAGCAGCAGACGGGGTCTGGGGGCCCCCACGATGAACACTGAAGCTTTCTTT.